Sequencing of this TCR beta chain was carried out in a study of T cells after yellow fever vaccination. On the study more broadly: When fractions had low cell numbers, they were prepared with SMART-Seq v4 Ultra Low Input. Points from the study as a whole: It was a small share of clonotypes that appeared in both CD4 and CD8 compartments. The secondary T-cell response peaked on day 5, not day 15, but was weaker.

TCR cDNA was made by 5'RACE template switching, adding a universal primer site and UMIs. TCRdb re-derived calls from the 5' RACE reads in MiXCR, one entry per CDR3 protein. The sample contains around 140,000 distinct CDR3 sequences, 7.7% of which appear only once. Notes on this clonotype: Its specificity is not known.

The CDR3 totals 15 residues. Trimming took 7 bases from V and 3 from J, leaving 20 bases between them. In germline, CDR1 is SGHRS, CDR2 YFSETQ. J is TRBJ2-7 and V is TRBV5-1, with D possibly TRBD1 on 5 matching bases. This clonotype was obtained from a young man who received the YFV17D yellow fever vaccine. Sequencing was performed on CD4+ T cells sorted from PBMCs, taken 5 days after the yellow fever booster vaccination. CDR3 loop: CASRPQGRASYEQYF. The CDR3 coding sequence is TGCGCCAGCCGACCCCAAGGCAGGGCGAGCTACGAGCAGTACTTC.